This T cell receptor beta chain derives from a study of blood T cell repertoires in COVID-19. Overall study: Specimens from acute and convalescent COVID-19 originated in the United States, Italy and Spain.

CDR3 size: 14 residues. With 5 bases clipped from V and 4 bases from J, the junction kept 6 bases outside the gene matches. Germline V CDR1 and CDR2: MNHNY, SVGAGI (reference sequence). Generated by immunoSEQ multiplex PCR, the TCRdb table keeps only in-frame clones and is missing some. The sample includes around 250,000 clones, approximately 83% of them seen just once. This clone was detected once. Sequencing used peripheral blood. V usage is TRBV6-6 and J usage is TRBJ2-7, with 9 bases identical to TRBD1. This clonotype was sampled from a man aged 30-40 years who had recovered from COVID-19. The CDR3 here is CASSRGQGDYEQYF. CDR3 DNA: TGTGCCAGCAGTAGGGGACAGGGAGATTACGAGCAGTACTTC.